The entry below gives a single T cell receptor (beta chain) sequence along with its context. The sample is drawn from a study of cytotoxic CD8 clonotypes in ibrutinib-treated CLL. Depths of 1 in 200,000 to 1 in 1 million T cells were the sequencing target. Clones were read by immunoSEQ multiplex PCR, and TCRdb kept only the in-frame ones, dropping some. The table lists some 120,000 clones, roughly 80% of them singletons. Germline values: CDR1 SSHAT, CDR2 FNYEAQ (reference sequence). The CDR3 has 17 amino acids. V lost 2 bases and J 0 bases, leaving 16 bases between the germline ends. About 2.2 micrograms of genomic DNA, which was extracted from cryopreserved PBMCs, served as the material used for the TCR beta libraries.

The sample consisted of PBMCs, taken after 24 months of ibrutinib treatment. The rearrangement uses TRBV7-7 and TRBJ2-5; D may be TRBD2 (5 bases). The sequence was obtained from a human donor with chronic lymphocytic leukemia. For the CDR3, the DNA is TGTGCCAGCAGCTTACGAGTTCCGGGCGGGCACCAAGAGACCCAGTACTTC. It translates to CASSLRVPGGHQETQYF.